Following are 29 T cell receptor beta chains from one sample sequenced in a study of early T cells in non-severe SARS-CoV-2 infection. One entry per CDR3 protein results from TCRdb running MiXCR on the 5' RACE reads. The sample contains fewer than 30,000 distinct CDR3 sequences, about 4% of which appear only once. Sequenced sample: whole blood. These receptors originate from an adult who was a healthcare worker with PCR-confirmed SARS-CoV-2 infection or an uninfected control (not recorded which).

This clonotype was seen many times. The chain carries TRBV7-2 and TRBJ2-1, with 7 bases that match TRBD2. Germline lookup yields CDR1 SGHTA and CDR2 FQGNSA. The ends lost 0 bases at V and 2 bases at J; junction bases unmatched: 4. The CDR3 runs 16 residues. CDR3 nucleotides: TGTGCCAGCAGCTTAGCCGGGACTACTGCCTACAATGAGCAGTTCTTC. It is translated as CASSLAGTTAYNEQFF.

This clonotype was detected many times. The V and J genes are TRBV7-2 and TRBJ1-5, with D possibly being TRBD1 (6 bases). Per germline, CDR1 SGHTA and CDR2 FQGNSA. V lost 6 bases to trimming and J lost 1 base, with 19 bases between them. The CDR3 consists of 17 residues. DNA of the CDR3: TGTGCCAGCAGTATACTCTCACGAGACAGGAGCAATCAGCCCCAGCATTTT. Its translation: CASSILSRDRSNQPQHF.

There are many counts of this clonotype. The rearrangement uses TRBV7-2 and TRBJ2-7; 9 bases match TRBD1. CDR3 size: 15 residues. Losses at the gene ends were 5 bases for V and 4 bases for J; bases not matched to a gene: 9. Germline values: CDR1 SGHTA, CDR2 FQGNSA. The CDR3 sequence is CASSHTGQGFYEQYF. CDR3 DNA: TGTGCCAGCAGCCATACGGGACAGGGTTTTTACGAGCAGTACTTC.

This clonotype was counted many times. V is TRBV18 and J is TRBJ2-5; D gene unclear. V lost 4 bases to trimming and J lost 2 bases, with 11 bases between them. The CDR3 is 14 amino acids. The germline CDR1 and CDR2 sequences are KGHSH and LQKENI. CDR3 protein: CASSRPDVQETQYF. Written as DNA, the CDR3 is TGTGCCAGCTCACGACCGGACGTGCAAGAGACCCAGTACTTC. Combining the CDR3 with reference TRBV18 and TRBJ2-5 gives the whole variable domain NAGVMQNPRHLVRRRGQEARLRCSPMKGHSHVYWYRQLPEEGLKFMVYLQKENIIDESGMPKERFSAEFPKEGPSILRIQQVVRGDSAAYFCASSRPDVQETQYFGPGTRLLVL.

This clonotype was detected ten times or more. The chain uses TRBV9 and TRBJ2-1, with D perhaps TRBD1 (6 bases). This CDR3 region has 15 residues. Trimming took off 4 bases at V and 4 bases at J, with 15 bases between the two ends. CDR1 is SGDLS, CDR2 YYNGEE, per germline. CDR3 nucleotide sequence: TGTGCCAGCAGCATACGGGACACTCGATACAATGAGCAGTTCTTC. Translation: CASSIRDTRYNEQFF.

This clonotype occurred many times. The rearrangement uses TRBV7-9 and TRBJ2-7; no reliable D call. The V gene lost 0 bases and the J gene lost 0 bases, with 6 bases spanning the gap. Germline V gene lookup returns CDR1 SEHNR and CDR2 FQNEAQ (reference sequence). The CDR3 has 14 residues. CDR3 loop: CASSLASPSYEQYF. CDR3 DNA: TGTGCCAGCAGCTTAGCCAGCCCCTCCTACGAGCAGTACTTC.

This clonotype has at least ten counts. The chain combines TRBV6-6 with TRBJ2-1, with TRBD2 matching 12 bases. V was clipped by 7 bases and J by 0 bases; unmatched bases: 10. CDR3 length: 18 amino acids. CDR1 MNHNY and CDR2 SVGAGI come from the germline V gene (reference sequence). CDR3 bases: TGTGCCAGCAATCCGGGACTAGCGGGCCTTAGCTCCTACAATGAGCAGTTCTTC. As protein: CASNPGLAGLSSYNEQFF.

In the case of this clonotype: A read error may explain this, as a much larger clone is one base away. This chain links TRBV10-3 with TRBJ2-3, with D tentatively TRBD1 (6 bases). Germline V gives CDR1 ENHRY, CDR2 SYGVKD. The CDR3 consists of 16 residues. The CDR3 DNA reads as TGCGCCATCCGCCCGACAGGCTGCGCAAGCACAGATACGCAGTATTTT. This sequence encodes CAIRPTGCASTDTQYF.

V gene TRBV28 combines with J gene TRBJ1-6, with D tentatively TRBD1 (5 bases). The germline V gene has CDR1 MDHEN and CDR2 SYDVKM. Trimming took off 6 bases at V and 7 bases at J, with 13 bases between the two ends. The CDR3 is made up of 14 amino acids. The CDR3 coding sequence is TGTGCCAGCAGCTCGGAGGGGAGCAATTCACCCCTCCACTTT. Protein product: CASSSEGSNSPLHF.

This clonotype was observed many times. The J gene is TRBJ1-1, the V gene TRBV18, with D unclear. The ends were cut back, 2 bases at V and 8 bases at J, with 12 bases in the middle. The germline V gene has CDR1 KGHSH and CDR2 LQKENI. This CDR3 comprises 13 residues. CDR3 sequence reads: CASSPDGIREAFF. The CDR3 region has the DNA TGTGCCAGCTCACCAGATGGGATTAGGGAAGCTTTCTTT. Looking up the rest from reference TRBV18 and TRBJ1-1 gives the full variable domain: NAGVMQNPRHLVRRRGQEARLRCSPMKGHSHVYWYRQLPEEGLKFMVYLQKENIIDESGMPKERFSAEFPKEGPSILRIQQVVRGDSAAYFCASSPDGIREAFFGQGTRLTVV.

The rearrangement uses TRBV15 and TRBJ1-3; a possible D gene is TRBD1 (6 bases). Trimming cost V 5 bases and J 4 bases, with 15 bases left between them. Germline CDR1 and CDR2: LNHNV and YYDKDF (reference sequence). This CDR3 has 15 residues. This CDR3 is CATSPARGAGNTIYF. The CDR3 nucleotides are TGTGCCACCAGCCCCGCTAGGGGGGCCGGAAACACCATATATTTT. The full variable domain, with the rest looked up from reference TRBV15 and TRBJ1-3, is DAMVIQNPRYQVTQFGKPVTLSCSQTLNHNVMYWYQQKSSQAPKLLFHYYDKDFNNEADTPDNFQSRRPNTSFCFLDIRSPGLGDTAMYLCATSPARGAGNTIYFGEGSWLTVV.

This clonotype was picked up a small number of times. For the CDR3, the DNA is TGTGCCAGCACCCCCACCAGCGGGAATACGCAGTATTTT. Translating gives CASTPTSGNTQYF. This chain links TRBV7-2 with TRBJ2-3, with 7 positions matching TRBD2. CDR1 is SGHTA and CDR2 is FQGNSA in the germline V gene. With V trimmed by 7 bases and J by 7 bases, 8 bases remained unmatched. The CDR3 consists of 13 residues.

This clonotype was observed many times. The V call is TRBV12-3 or TRBV12-4, the J call TRBJ2-2; D possibly corresponds to TRBD1 (6 bases). There are 13 residues in the CDR3. Trimming took 6 bases from V and 6 from J, leaving 11 bases between them. Here the CDR3 reads CASSPQGPGELFF. In DNA form, the CDR3 reads TGTGCCAGCAGCCCACAGGGCCCCGGGGAGCTGTTTTTT.

This clonotype was counted at least ten times. This sequence joins TRBV3-1 and TRBJ2-2; 9 bases match TRBD2. This CDR3 has 17 residues. V gave up 3 bases and J gave up 2 bases; unmatched junction bases: 7. The germline gives CDR1 LGHDT, CDR2 YNNKEL (reference sequence). CDR3 nucleotide sequence: TGTGCCAGCAGCCATTACGGCGGGAGGGGTAACACCGGGGAGCTGTTTTTT. Protein sequence: CASSHYGGRGNTGELFF.

This clonotype has more than one count but fewer than ten. V and J are TRBV7-2 and TRBJ1-1; the D is unclear. The V and J ends lost 5 bases and 3 bases respectively, with 7 bases between them. There are 12 residues in the CDR3. Germline CDR1 reads SGHTA; CDR2 reads FQGNSA. The CDR3 DNA is TGTGCCAGCAGCCACCATTACACTGAAGCTTTCTTT. It yields the protein CASSHHYTEAFF.

In this sample, this clonotype turned up many times. V usage is TRBV12-3 or TRBV12-4 and J usage is TRBJ2-2; 9 bases match TRBD1. V lost 11 bases, J lost 5 bases, and 6 bases stayed unmatched. This CDR3 comprises 13 residues. CDR3 DNA: TGTGCCGGACAGGGGAAAGAGACCGGGGAGCTGTTTTTT. Encoded protein: CAGQGKETGELFF.

There are many counts of this clonotype. J is TRBJ2-5 and V is TRBV10-1; no clear D gene. V gave up 4 bases and J gave up 1 base, with 7 bases separating them. Germline values: CDR1 WNHNN, CDR2 SYGVQD (reference sequence). The CDR3 consists of 13 residues. CDR3 in DNA: TGCGCCAGCAGTGGCAATCGCCAAGAGACCCAGTACTTC. Translated: CASSGNRQETQYF.

The chain carries TRBV1 and TRBJ2-6. TRBV1 is an annotated pseudogene. This CDR3 has 18 residues. CDR3 region: CTSSQDKGFVSGANVLTF. CDR3 nucleotide sequence: TGCACCAGCAGCCAAGATAAGGGTTTCGTCTCTGGGGCCAACGTCCTGACTTTC.

In its sample, this clonotype was seen many times. The gene calls are TRBV7-8 and TRBJ1-5; D gene ambiguous. The length of the CDR3 is 12 residues. The ends were cut back, 0 bases at V and 7 bases at J, with 4 bases in the middle. Germline V gene sequence: CDR1 SGHVS, CDR2 FQNEAQ. CDR3 in DNA: TGTGCCAGCAGCTTAGCGGGGCAGCCCCAGCATTTT. Translation: CASSLAGQPQHF.

This clonotype was seen ten or more times. J is TRBJ2-3 and V is TRBV24-1, with 10 bases identical to TRBD1. The junction had 4 bases not matched to a gene; V was cut back by 4 bases and J by 4 bases. CDR1 is KGHDR and CDR2 is SFDVKD in the germline V gene. The length of the CDR3 is 15 residues. CDR3 in DNA: TGTGCCACCAGTGACCCGGGACAGGGGTCAGATACGCAGTATTTT. Protein sequence: CATSDPGQGSDTQYF.

This clonotype has ten or more counts. The CDR3 nucleotides are TGTGCCAGCAGCTTATCATTGGCGAACACTGAAGCTTTCTTT. Translating gives CASSLSLANTEAFF. This chain joins TRBV11-2 and TRBJ1-1; D remains unclear. Trimming stripped 2 bases from V and 1 base from J, with 8 bases between. This CDR3 has 14 residues. Germline V gene data show CDR1 as SGHAT and CDR2 as FQNNGV. The full variable domain, in which reference TRBV11-2 and TRBJ1-1 provide the parts outside the CDR3, is EAGVAQSPRYKIIEKRQSVAFWCNPISGHATLYWYQQILGQGPKLLIQFQNNGVVDDSQLPKDRFSAERLKGVDSTLKIQPAKLEDSAVYLCASSLSLANTEAFFGQGTRLTVV.

This clonotype was detected ten times or more. This chain connects TRBV11-2 to TRBJ2-7, with 9 positions matching TRBD1. The CDR3 length is 17 residues. After removal of 1 base from V and 0 bases from J, the junction contained 7 bases not matched to a gene. The germline CDR1 and CDR2 sequences are SGHAT and FQNNGV. Here the CDR3 reads CASSLAVDRGFSYEQYF. Written as DNA, the CDR3 is TGTGCCAGCAGCTTAGCCGTGGACAGGGGCTTCTCCTACGAGCAGTACTTC.

This clonotype was seen ten or more times. This chain uses TRBV4-3 with TRBJ2-3, with D perhaps matching TRBD1 (5 bases). This CDR3 comprises 14 residues. Per the germline V gene, CDR1 is LGHNA and CDR2 is YSLEER. Trimming took off 8 bases at V and 4 bases at J, with 16 bases between the two ends. The CDR3 region has the DNA TGCGCCAGCTCCTATGGGGCCGGCCCAGATACGCAGTATTTT. Encoded protein: CASSYGAGPDTQYF.

This clonotype was seen only a few times. The chain combines TRBV7-9 with TRBJ2-5, with TRBD2 matching over 9 bases. From germline, CDR1 is SEHNR and CDR2 FQNEAQ (reference sequence). The CDR3 extends over 15 amino acids. After removal of 5 bases from V and 1 base from J, the junction contained 5 bases not matched to a gene. The CDR3 is CASSPAGGPQETQYF. CDR3 nucleotides: TGTGCCAGCAGCCCAGCGGGAGGTCCCCAAGAGACCCAGTACTTC.

This clonotype was detected ten times or more. The chain carries TRBV19 and TRBJ1-5; 7 nucleotides line up with TRBD1. This CDR3 comprises 12 residues. CDR1 and CDR2 from the germline V gene are LNHDA and SQIVND (reference sequence). V lost 8 bases to trimming and J lost 3 bases; unmatched junction nucleotides: 1. This chain's CDR3 is CASGQVNQPQHF. The CDR3 DNA follows: TGTGCCAGTGGACAGGTCAATCAGCCCCAGCATTTT.

This clonotype turned up a few times. V usage is TRBV7-2 and J usage is TRBJ2-7; D not certain. Germline-derived CDR1 and CDR2 are SGHTA and FQGNSA. The CDR3 is 15 residues long. V gave up 3 bases and J gave up 0 bases, with 12 bases separating them. CDR3 in amino acids: CASSFGRSGSYEQYF. The CDR3 DNA sequence: TGTGCCAGCAGCTTTGGCCGGTCCGGCTCCTACGAGCAGTACTTC.

This clonotype occurred many times. The chain links TRBV6-6 to TRBJ2-3; no definite D call. The CDR3 loop spans 11 amino acids. Germline CDR1 is MNHNY and CDR2 is SVGAGI (reference sequence). V lost 5 bases and J lost 5, with 5 bases in between. In DNA form, the CDR3 reads TGTGCCAGCAGTATTCTAGATACGCAGTATTTT. It specifies CASSILDTQYF.

This clonotype was observed at least ten times. V gene TRBV4-1 combines with J gene TRBJ2-1, with 8 positions matching TRBD2. CDR1 is MGHRA and CDR2 is YSYEKL in the germline V gene. J was trimmed by 4 bases and V by 4 bases; bases with no gene match: 9. This CDR3 is 16 amino acids long. Here the CDR3 reads CASSLTGVAGYNEQFF. CDR3 DNA sequence: TGCGCCAGCAGCCTTACCGGGGTAGCGGGGTACAATGAGCAGTTCTTC.

Ten or more counts support this clonotype. This chain uses TRBV19 with TRBJ1-6; no firm D call. The CDR3 extends over 15 amino acids. V was pared by 6 bases and J by 8 bases, with 17 bases between. Germline-derived CDR1 and CDR2 are LNHDA and SQIVND (reference sequence). The CDR3 DNA sequence: TGTGCCAGTAGCCCCGACTGGGGAGGAGATTCACCCCTCCACTTT. Its protein is CASSPDWGGDSPLHF.